The rows below give T cell receptor beta chains drawn from one sample of a study of T-cell memory formation after mild COVID-19. TCRdb called the 5' RACE reads again in MiXCR, with one record for every CDR3 protein. The data hold some 130,000 distinct CDR3 sequences, with around 27% observed a single time. Specimen: PBMCs or a T cell subset sorted from them (not recorded which). The receptor source for this set is an adult woman who had mild COVID-19 (a few samples of this study predate the infection). Cell type and time point are not known. CDR3s include the opening cysteine and the closing phenylalanine or tryptophan. The D gene is left open where the match is weak. Clone size is stated in some rows and not others, as once, few, many or a class when expanded.

v_gene	len	j_gene	abundance	d_gene	CDR3aa	CDR3nt
TRBV6-2/TRBV6-3	16	TRBJ1-5	NA	TRBD1	CASTPFAPTGLKPQHF	TGTGCCAGCACCCCATTTGCTCCGACAGGGCTTAAGCCCCAGCATTTT
TRBV29-1	14	TRBJ2-2	few	NA	CSVGVAGVTGELFF	TGCAGCGTTGGGGTCGCAGGGGTCACCGGGGAGCTGTTTTTT
TRBV15	13	TRBJ2-1	few	TRBD1	CATGQGRNNEQFF	TGTGCCACCGGACAGGGGCGGAACAATGAGCAGTTCTTC
TRBV7-9	16	TRBJ2-5	NA	NA	CASSLERGGGQETQYF	TGTGCCAGCAGCTTAGAGAGGGGAGGGGGCCAAGAGACCCAGTACTTC
TRBV20-1	13	TRBJ1-1	NA	NA	CSARDGLNTEAFF	TGCAGTGCTAGAGATGGCCTTAACACTGAAGCTTTCTTT
TRBV10-3	19	TRBJ2-1	NA	NA	CAISEPPFGHRSSYNEQFF	TGTGCCATCAGTGAGCCCCCTTTTGGACACCGGAGCTCCTACAATGAGCAGTTCTTC
TRBV7-2	14	TRBJ2-2	NA	NA	CASSPRPNTGELFF	TGTGCCAGCAGCCCACGTCCGAACACCGGGGAGCTGTTTTTT
TRBV7-6	14	TRBJ1-3	NA	NA	CASSIGTAGNTIYF	TGTGCCAGCAGCATTGGGACCGCTGGAAACACCATATATTTT
TRBV5-1	15	TRBJ1-6	few	NA	CASSLSSGFNSPLHF	TGCGCCAGCAGCTTGTCCTCCGGGTTTAATTCACCCCTCCACTTT
TRBV5-1	16	TRBJ2-5	few	TRBD1	CASSYGTGGIQETQYF	TGCGCCAGCAGCTACGGGACAGGGGGCATCCAAGAGACCCAGTACTTC
TRBV7-9	12	TRBJ1-1	NA	NA	CASSLAAGEAFF	TGTGCCAGCAGCTTAGCCGCAGGGGAAGCTTTCTTT